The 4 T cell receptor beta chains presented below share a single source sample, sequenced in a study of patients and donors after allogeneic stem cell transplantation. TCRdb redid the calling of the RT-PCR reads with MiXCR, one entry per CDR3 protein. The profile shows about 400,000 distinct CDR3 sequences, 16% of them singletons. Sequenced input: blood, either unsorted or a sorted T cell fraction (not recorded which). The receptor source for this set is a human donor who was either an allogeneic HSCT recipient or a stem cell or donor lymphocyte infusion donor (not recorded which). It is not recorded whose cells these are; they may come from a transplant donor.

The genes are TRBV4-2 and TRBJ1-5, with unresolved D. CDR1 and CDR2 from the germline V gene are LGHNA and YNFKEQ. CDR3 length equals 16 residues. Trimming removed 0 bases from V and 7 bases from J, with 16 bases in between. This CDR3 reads CASSQDGSQEGQPQHF. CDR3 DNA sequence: TGTGCCAGCAGCCAAGACGGGAGTCAAGAGGGCCAGCCCCAGCATTTT.

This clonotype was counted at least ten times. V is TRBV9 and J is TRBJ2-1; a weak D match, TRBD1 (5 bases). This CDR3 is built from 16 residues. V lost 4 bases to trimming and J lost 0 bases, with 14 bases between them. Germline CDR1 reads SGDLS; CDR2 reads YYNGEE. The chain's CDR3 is CASSPEGVSSYNEQFF. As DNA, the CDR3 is TGTGCCAGCAGCCCAGAAGGGGTCAGCTCCTACAATGAGCAGTTCTTC. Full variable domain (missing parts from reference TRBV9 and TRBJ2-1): DSGVTQTPKHLITATGQRVTLRCSPRSGDLSVYWYQQSLDQGLQFLIQYYNGEERAKGNILERFSAQQFPDLHSELNLSSLELGDSALYFCASSPEGVSSYNEQFFGPGTRLTVL.

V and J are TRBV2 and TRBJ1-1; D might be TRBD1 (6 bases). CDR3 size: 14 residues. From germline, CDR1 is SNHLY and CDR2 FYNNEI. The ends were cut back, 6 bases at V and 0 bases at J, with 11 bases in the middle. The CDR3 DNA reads TGTGCCAGCAGAGAGACAGGAATGAACACTGAAGCTTTCTTT. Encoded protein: CASRETGMNTEAFF.

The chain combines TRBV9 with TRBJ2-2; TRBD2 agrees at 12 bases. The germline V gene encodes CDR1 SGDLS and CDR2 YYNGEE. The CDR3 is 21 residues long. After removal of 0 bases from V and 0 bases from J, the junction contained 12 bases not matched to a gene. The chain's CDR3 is CASSVEGMGLAGRSNTGELFF. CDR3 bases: TGTGCCAGCAGCGTAGAGGGTATGGGACTAGCGGGTCGTTCGAACACCGGGGAGCTGTTTTTT.